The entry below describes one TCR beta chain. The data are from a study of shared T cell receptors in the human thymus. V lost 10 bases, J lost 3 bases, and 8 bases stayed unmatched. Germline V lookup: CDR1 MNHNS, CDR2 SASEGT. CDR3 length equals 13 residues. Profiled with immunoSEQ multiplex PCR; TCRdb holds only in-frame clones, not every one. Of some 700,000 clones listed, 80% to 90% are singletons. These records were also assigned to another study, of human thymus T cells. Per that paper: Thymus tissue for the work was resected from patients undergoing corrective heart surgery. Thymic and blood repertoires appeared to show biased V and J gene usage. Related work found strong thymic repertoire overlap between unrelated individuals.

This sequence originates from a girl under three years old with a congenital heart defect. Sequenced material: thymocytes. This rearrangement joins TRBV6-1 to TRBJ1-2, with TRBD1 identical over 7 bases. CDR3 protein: CATSRDSHYGYTF. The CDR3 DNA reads TGTGCCACTTCCCGGGACAGTCACTATGGCTACACCTTC.